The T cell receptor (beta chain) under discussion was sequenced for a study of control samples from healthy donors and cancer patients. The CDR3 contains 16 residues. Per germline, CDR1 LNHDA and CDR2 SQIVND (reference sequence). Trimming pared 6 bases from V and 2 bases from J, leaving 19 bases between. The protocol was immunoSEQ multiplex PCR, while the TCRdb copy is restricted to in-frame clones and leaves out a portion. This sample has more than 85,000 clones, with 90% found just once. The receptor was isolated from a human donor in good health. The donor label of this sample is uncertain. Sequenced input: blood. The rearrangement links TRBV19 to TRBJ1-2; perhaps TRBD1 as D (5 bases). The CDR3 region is CASRYPVAGKNYGYTF. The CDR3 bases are TGTGCCAGTAGATACCCGGTGGCAGGGAAGAACTATGGCTACACCTTC.